This T cell receptor beta chain was documented in a study of neurological immune-mediated disorders. The authors produced cDNA by 5'RACE using 10-nucleotide random UMIs. MiXCR, applied by TCRdb to the 5' RACE reads, yields one record per CDR3 protein. The repertoire consists of 39,000 or so distinct CDR3 sequences, with roughly 2.5% occurring once and the leading ten covering roughly 12%. This clonotype has a count of ten or more. This sequence was found in a man in his thirties or forties with multiple sclerosis. The sample consisted of PBMCs.

The CDR3 nucleotides are TGCGCCAGCAGCTTGGACGGGGGTGGCAATCAGCCCCAGCATTTT. The encoded protein is CASSLDGGGNQPQHF. The chain recombines TRBV5-1 with TRBJ1-5; D may be TRBD1 (5 bases). CDR1 SGHRS and CDR2 YFSETQ come from the germline V gene. The CDR3 runs 15 residues. Trimming left V 0 bases short and J 2 bases short, with 9 bases between.